This T cell receptor (beta chain) came from a study of blood T cell repertoires in COVID-19. Study at large: Specimens from acute and convalescent COVID-19 originated in the United States, Italy and Spain. From T cells, B-cell-depleted T cells, or PBMCs came the material, which was cDNA or gDNA.

V shed 2 bases and J 4 bases; nucleotides not matched to a gene: 5. CDR1 is LNHDA, CDR2 SQIVND, per germline (reference sequence). This CDR3 is built from 15 residues. In the source study's methods: Cell counts per sample came from amplifying reference gene primers. The method was immunoSEQ multiplex PCR; TCRdb's version includes in-frame clones alone and lacks a portion of them. D and trimming were read from the DNA, whereas the V and J calls and clone size are those reported in that table. The sample has tens of thousands of clones; approximately 89% are singletons. The clonotype originates from a man between 65 and 85 years old with active or convalescent COVID-19. Material: peripheral blood. The V call is TRBV19, the J call TRBJ1-2, with 9 bases lining up with TRBD1. The CDR3 region has the DNA TGTGCCAGTAGTATAACAGGGGGCGAAGGCTATGGCTACACCTTC. Amino acids: CASSITGGEGYGYTF.